What follows is one TCR beta chain and its context. This record belongs to a study of shared clonotypes between healthy human individuals. Study overall: Aged between 18 and 49, the donors were a couple of women and a few men.

Germline-derived CDR1 and CDR2 are KGHSH and LQKENI. V lost 3 bases and J lost 5; bases outside the gene matches: 11. The CDR3 contains 16 residues. The data were produced by immunoSEQ multiplex PCR, yet TCRdb's version contains in-frame clones alone and is incomplete. The table has around 2.5 million clones, 90% to 95% seen once. The chain combines TRBV18 with TRBJ2-7; 9 positions match TRBD1. This receptor was obtained from a man aged 18 to 30 in good health. Some clones in this sample may be carry-over from other donors' samples. The sequenced sample was naive CD4+ T cells from PBMCs. The sample's subset: CD45RA+ positively selected. In nucleotides, the CDR3 is TGTGCCAGCTCACCGACGGTCGTACAGGGGGCCAACGAGCAGTACTTC. Translating it yields CASSPTVVQGANEQYF.